The sequence of this T cell receptor beta chain was determined in a study of T cells in Graves' hyperthyroidism and ophthalmopathy. Overall study results and limits: Prediction of ophthalmopathy progression came a median around 7.1 months pre-onset.

Stability of Graves' hyperthyroidism was defined as absent ophthalmopathy progression within 18 months. Each patient was aged 18 to 65 and had newly diagnosed hyperthyroidism of under 2 months' duration. This clonotype was observed many times. Antigen specificity is unknown. There are 13 residues in the CDR3. J lost 7 bases, V lost 8 bases, and 7 bases had no gene match. The TCR beta CDR3 regions underwent amplification using RNA transcripts as the source. TCR CDR3 underwent first-round RT-PCR with the HTBI primer set. Via MiXCR, TCRdb re-called the multiplex PCR reads, giving one row per CDR3 protein. The table includes over 200,000 distinct CDR3 sequences, 15% to 20% detected once.

Sequenced sample: blood. This chain links TRBV12-3 or TRBV12-4 with TRBJ2-5, with TRBD1 identical over 10 bases. This receptor was identified in a man aged 45-65 years with Graves' hyperthyroidism. The CDR3 sequence is CASGPGQGSTQYF. The CDR3 nucleotides read TGTGCCAGCGGCCCGGGACAGGGGTCGACCCAGTACTTC.